The sequence of this TCR beta chain was determined in a study of blood T cell repertoires in COVID-19. TCRdb keeps only in-frame clones here, not all; method: immunoSEQ multiplex PCR. The table has approximately 270,000 clones, 70% to 90% seen once. Germline loops: CDR1 MNHEY, CDR2 SVGEGT. There are 11 residues in the CDR3. Trimming removed 3 bases from V and 11 bases from J, with 10 bases in between. The rearrangement links TRBV6-2 or TRBV6-3 to TRBJ1-1; no reliable D call. The origin of this receptor is a man between 18 and 29 years old with active or convalescent COVID-19. The specimen was peripheral blood. The CDR3 loop reads CASSYGPTAFF. The CDR3 coding sequence is TGTGCCAGCAGTTATGGCCCAACGGCTTTCTTT.